This T cell receptor (beta chain) was captured in a study of response to subunit inactivated influenza vaccine. Germline assignment: CDR1 WNHNN and CDR2 SYGVQD (reference sequence). This CDR3 is built from 13 residues. V was pared by 8 bases and J by 4 bases, with 11 bases between. This clonotype has more than one count but fewer than ten. Its cognate antigen is unknown. TCRdb analysed the RT-PCR reads with MiXCR anew, one entry per CDR3 protein. The table includes around 520,000 distinct CDR3 sequences, around 25% detected once. Study-wide results and limits: Authors suggested few new T cells are recruited by each seasonal influenza vaccination.

This sequence originates from a man between 50 and 59 years old who received an inactivated influenza vaccine. This chain joins TRBV10-1 and TRBJ2-2; perhaps D is TRBD1 or TRBD2 (5 bases each). The material was CD4+ T cells sorted from PBMCs, obtained roughly 5 days after vaccination. The CDR3 nucleotides read TGCGCCAGCGAGGGGCGCCGCACCGGGGAGCTGTTTTTT. Its translation: CASEGRRTGELFF.